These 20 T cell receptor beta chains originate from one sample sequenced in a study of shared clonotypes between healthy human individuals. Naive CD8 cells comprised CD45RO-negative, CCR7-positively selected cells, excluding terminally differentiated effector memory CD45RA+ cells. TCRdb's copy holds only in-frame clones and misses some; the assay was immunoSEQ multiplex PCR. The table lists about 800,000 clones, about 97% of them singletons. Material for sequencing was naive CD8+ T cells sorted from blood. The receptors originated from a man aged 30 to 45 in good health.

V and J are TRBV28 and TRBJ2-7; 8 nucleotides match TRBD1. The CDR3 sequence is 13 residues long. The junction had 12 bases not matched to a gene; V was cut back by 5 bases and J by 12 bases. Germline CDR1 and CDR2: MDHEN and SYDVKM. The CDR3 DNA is TGTGCCAGCAGTCAAGACCTACAGGGGGATCCGTACTTC. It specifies CASSQDLQGDPYF.

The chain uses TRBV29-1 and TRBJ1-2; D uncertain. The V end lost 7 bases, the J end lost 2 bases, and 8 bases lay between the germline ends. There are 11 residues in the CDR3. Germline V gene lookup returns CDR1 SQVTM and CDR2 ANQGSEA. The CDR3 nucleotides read TGCAGCGCCAAAGCCAACTATGGCTACACCTTC. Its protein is CSAKANYGYTF.

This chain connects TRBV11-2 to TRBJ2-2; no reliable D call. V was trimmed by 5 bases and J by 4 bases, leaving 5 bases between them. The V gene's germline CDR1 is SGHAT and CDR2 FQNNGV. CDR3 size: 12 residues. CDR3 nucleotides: TGTGCCAGCAGCCCCTCCACCGGGGAGCTGTTTTTT. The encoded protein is CASSPSTGELFF.

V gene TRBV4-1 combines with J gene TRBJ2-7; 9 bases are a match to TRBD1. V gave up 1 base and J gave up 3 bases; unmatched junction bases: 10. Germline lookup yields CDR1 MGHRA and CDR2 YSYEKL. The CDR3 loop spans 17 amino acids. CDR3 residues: CASSQVITQGQGYEQYF. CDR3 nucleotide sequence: TGCGCCAGCAGCCAAGTCATAACCCAGGGACAGGGCTACGAGCAGTACTTC.

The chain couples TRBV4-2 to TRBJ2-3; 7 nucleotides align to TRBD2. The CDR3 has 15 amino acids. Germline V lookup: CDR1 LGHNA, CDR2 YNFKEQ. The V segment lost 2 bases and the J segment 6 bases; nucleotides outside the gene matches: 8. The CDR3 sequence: CASSQRLANGDTQYF. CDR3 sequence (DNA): TGTGCCAGCAGCCAAAGACTAGCTAATGGCGATACGCAGTATTTT.

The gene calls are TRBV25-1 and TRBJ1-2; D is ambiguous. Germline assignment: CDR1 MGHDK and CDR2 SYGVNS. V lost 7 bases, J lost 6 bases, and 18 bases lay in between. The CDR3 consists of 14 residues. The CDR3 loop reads CASNGATGLDGYTF. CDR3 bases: TGTGCCAGCAATGGCGCCACGGGATTGGATGGCTACACCTTC.

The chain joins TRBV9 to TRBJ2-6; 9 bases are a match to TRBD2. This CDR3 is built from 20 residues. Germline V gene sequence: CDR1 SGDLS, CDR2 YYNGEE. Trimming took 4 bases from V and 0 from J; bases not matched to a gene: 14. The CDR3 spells CASSNPRTSVIHSGANVLTF. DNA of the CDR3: TGTGCCAGCAGCAACCCCCGGACTAGCGTGATTCACTCTGGGGCCAACGTCCTGACTTTC.

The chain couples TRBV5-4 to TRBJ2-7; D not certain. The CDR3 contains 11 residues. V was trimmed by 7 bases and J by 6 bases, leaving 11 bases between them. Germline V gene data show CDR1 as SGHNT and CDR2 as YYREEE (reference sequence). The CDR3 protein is CASGPLAEQYF. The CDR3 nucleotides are TGTGCCAGCGGACCTCTGGCCGAGCAGTACTTC.

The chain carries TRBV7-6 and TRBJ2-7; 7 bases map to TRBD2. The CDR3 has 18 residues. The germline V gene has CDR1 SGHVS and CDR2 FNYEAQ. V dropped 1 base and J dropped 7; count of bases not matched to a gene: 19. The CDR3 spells CASSLGEGLIAEVGEQYF. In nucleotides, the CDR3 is TGTGCCAGCAGCTTAGGGGAGGGATTGATAGCGGAAGTGGGAGAGCAGTACTTC. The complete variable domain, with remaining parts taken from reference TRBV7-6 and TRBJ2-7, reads GAGVSQSPRYKVTKRGQDVALRCDPISGHVSLYWYRQALGQGPEFLTYFNYEAQQDKSGLPNDRFSAERPEGSISTLTIQRTEQRDSAMYRCASSLGEGLIAEVGEQYFGPGTRLTVT.

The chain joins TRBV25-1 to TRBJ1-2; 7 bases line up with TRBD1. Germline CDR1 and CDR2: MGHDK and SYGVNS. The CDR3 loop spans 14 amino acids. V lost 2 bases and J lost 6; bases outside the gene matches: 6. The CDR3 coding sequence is TGTGCCAGCAGTGAAAAGGGGGCGGTCCATGGCTACACCTTC. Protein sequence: CASSEKGAVHGYTF.

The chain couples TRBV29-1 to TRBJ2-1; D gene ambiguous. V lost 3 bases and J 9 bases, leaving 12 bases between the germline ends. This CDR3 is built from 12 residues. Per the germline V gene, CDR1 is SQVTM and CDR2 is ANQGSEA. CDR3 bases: TGCAGCGTTGACGATCTAAGAAGTGAGCAGTTCTTC. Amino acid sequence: CSVDDLRSEQFF.

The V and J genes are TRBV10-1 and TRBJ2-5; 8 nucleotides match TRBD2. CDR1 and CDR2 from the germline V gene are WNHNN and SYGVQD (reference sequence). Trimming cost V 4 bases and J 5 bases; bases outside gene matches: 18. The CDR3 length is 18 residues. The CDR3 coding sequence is TGCGCCAGCAGTGTCGGGGCGTTAGCGGGATATGAATCGGAGACCCAGTACTTC. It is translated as CASSVGALAGYESETQYF.

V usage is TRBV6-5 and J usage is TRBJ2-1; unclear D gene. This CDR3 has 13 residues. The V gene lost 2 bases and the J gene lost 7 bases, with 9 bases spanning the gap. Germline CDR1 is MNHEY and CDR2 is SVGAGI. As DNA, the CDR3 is TGTGCCAGCAGTTACAGCCTAAGGAATGAGCAGTTCTTC. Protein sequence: CASSYSLRNEQFF.

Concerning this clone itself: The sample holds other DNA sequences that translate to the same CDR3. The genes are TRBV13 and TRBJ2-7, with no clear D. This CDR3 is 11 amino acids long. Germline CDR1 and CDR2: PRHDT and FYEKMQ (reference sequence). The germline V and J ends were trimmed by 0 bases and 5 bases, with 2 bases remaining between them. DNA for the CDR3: TGTGCCAGCAGCTTAGGGCACGAGCAGTACTTC. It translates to CASSLGHEQYF.

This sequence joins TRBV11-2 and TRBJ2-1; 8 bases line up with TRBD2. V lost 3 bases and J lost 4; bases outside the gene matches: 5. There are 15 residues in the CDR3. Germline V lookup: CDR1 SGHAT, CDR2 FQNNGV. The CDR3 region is CASSFVREVYNEQFF. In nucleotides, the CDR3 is TGTGCCAGCAGCTTTGTGCGGGAGGTTTACAATGAGCAGTTCTTC.

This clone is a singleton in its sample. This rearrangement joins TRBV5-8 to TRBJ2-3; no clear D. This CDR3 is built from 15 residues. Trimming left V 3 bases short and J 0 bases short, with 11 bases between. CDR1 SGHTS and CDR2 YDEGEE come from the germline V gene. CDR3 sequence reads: CASSWRAASTDTQYF. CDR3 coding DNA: TGTGCCAGCAGCTGGCGCGCGGCTAGCACAGATACGCAGTATTTT.

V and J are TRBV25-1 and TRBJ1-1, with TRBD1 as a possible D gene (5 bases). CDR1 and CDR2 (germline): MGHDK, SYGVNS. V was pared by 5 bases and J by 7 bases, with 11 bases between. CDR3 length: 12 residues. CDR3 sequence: CASSLGGVEAFF. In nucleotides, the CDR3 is TGTGCCAGCAGTTTGGGAGGGGTTGAAGCTTTCTTT.

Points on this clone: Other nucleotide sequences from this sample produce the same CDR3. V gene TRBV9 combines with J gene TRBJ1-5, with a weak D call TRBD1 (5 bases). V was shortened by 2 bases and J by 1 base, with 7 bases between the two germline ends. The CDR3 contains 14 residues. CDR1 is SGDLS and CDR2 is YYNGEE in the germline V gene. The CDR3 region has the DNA TGTGCCAGCAGCGTTGGGGGGAGCAATCAGCCCCAGCATTTT. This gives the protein CASSVGGSNQPQHF.

In nucleotides, the CDR3 is TGTGCCAGCAGCTTAGAACCGGGAGTCAATGAGCAGTTCTTC. Encoded protein: CASSLEPGVNEQFF. The V call is TRBV7-2, the J call TRBJ2-1; D may be TRBD2 (6 bases). Trimming cost V 1 base and J 6 bases, with 10 bases left between them. The CDR3 is made up of 14 amino acids. Germline loops: CDR1 SGHTA, CDR2 FQGNSA.

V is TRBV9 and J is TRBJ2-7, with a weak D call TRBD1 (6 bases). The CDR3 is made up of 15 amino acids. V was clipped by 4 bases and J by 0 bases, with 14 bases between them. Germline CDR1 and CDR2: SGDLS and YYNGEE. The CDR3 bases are TGTGCCAGCAGCCCGGACAGCGCGGGCTCCTACGAGCAGTACTTC. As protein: CASSPDSAGSYEQYF.